This T cell receptor beta chain was retrieved from a study of T cell responses to AZD1222 COVID-19 vaccine. Trimming cost V 5 bases and J 4 bases; bases outside gene matches: 7. Looked up from germline, CDR1 is SGHNT and CDR2 is YYREEE (reference sequence). The CDR3 runs to 14 residues. Clones were read by immunoSEQ multiplex PCR, and TCRdb kept only the in-frame ones, dropping some. The table includes 100,000 to 150,000 clones, around nine tenths detected once. The clonotype comes from an adult in good health. This specimen consisted of peripheral blood, obtained on day 0 of AZD1222 vaccination. The V gene is TRBV5-4, the J gene TRBJ1-2; 8 bases line up with TRBD1. CDR3 DNA: TGTGCCAGCAGGCCGGACAGGGAGAGCTATGGCTACACCTTC. Translating gives CASRPDRESYGYTF. Using reference TRBV5-4 and TRBJ1-2 for the parts outside the CDR3, the full variable domain is ETGVTQSPTHLIKTRGQQVTLRCSSQSGHNTVSWYQQALGQGPQFIFQYYREEENGRGNFPPRFSGLQFPNYSSELNVNALELDDSALYLCASRPDRESYGYTFGSGTRLTVV.